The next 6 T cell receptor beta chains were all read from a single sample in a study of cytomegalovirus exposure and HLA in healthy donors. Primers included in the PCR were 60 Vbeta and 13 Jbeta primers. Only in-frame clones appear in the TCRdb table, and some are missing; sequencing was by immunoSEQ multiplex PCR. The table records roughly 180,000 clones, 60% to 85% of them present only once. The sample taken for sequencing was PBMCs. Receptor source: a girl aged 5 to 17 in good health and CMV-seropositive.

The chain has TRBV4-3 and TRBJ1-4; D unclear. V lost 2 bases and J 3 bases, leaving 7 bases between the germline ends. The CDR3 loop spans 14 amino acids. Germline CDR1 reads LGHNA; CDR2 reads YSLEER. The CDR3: CASSQSTANEKLFF. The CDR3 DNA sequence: TGCGCCAGCAGCCAATCCACGGCTAATGAAAAACTGTTTTTT.

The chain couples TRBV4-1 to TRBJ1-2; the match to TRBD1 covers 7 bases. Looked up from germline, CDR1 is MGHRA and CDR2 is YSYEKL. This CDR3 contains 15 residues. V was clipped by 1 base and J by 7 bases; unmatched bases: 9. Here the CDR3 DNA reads TGCGCCAGCAGCCAAGTCTTTTGGGACAGTTGTGGCTACACCTTC. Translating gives CASSQVFWDSCGYTF.

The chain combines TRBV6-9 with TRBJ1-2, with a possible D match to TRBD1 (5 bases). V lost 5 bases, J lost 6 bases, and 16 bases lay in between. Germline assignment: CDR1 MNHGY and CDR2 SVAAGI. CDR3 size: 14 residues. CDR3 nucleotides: TGTGCCAGCAGTCCCGTGGGGGGGGTGGATGGCTACACCTTC. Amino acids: CASSPVGGVDGYTF.

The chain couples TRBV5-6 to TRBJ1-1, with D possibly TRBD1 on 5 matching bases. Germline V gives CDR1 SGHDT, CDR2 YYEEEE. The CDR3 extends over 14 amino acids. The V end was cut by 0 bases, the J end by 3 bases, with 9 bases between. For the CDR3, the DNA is TGTGCCAGCAGCTTGGACCCGGGGGACACTGAAGCTTTCTTT. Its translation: CASSLDPGDTEAFF. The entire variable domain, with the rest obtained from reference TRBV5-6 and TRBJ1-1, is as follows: DAGVTQSPTHLIKTRGQQVTLRCSPKSGHDTVSWYQQALGQGPQFIFQYYEEEERQRGNFPDRFSGHQFPNYSSELNVNALLLGDSALYLCASSLDPGDTEAFFGQGTRLTVV.

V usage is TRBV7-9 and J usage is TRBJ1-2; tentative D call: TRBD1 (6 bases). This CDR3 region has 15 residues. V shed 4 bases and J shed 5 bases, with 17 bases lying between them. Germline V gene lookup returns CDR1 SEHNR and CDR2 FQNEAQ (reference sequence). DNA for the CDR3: TGTGCCAGCAGCTCCGCGACAGGACCGGTTTATGGCTACACCTTC. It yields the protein CASSSATGPVYGYTF.

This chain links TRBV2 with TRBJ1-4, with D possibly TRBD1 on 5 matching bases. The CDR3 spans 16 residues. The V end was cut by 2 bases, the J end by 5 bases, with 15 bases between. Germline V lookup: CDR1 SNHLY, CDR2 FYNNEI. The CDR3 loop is CASSEWQGVGNEKLFF. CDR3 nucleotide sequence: TGTGCCAGCAGTGAATGGCAGGGTGTGGGAAATGAAAAACTGTTTTTT.